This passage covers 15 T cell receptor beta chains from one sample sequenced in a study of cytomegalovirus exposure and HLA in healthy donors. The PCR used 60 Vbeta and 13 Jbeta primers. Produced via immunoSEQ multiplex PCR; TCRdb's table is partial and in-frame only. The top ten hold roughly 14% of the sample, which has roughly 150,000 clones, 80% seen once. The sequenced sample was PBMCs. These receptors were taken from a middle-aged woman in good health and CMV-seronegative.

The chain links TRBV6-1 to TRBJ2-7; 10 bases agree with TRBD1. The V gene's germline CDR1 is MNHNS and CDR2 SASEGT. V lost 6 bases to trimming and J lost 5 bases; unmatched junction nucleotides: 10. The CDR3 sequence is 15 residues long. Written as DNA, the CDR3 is TGTGCCAGCAGCGTGCTGACAGGGGGCCGCGACGAGCAGTACTTC. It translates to CASSVLTGGRDEQYF.

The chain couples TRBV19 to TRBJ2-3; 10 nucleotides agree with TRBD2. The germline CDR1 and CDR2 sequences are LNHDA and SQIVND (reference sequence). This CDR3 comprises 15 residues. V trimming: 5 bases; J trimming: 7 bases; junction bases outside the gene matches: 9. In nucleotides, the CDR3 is TGTGCCAGTAGTGCCCTAGCGGGAGCTAGCTATACGCAGTATTTT. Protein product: CASSALAGASYTQYF.

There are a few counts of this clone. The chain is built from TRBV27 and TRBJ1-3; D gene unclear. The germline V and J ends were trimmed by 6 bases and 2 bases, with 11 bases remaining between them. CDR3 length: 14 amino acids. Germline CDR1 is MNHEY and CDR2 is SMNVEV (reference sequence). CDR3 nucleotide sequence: TGTGCCAGCAGCCCCCGAGTCCCTGGAAACACCATATATTTT. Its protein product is CASSPRVPGNTIYF.

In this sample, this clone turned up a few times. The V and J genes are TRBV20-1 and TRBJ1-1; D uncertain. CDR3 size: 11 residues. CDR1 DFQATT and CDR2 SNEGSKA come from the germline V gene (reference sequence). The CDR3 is CSPQMNTEAFF. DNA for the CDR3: TGCAGCCCCCAGATGAACACTGAAGCTTTCTTT.

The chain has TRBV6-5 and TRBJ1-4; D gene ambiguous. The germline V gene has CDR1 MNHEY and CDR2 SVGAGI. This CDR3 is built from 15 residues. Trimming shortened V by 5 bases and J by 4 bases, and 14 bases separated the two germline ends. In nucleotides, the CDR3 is TGTGCCAGCAGTCCGTCGCGCCAGGTTAATGAAAAACTGTTTTTT. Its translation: CASSPSRQVNEKLFF.

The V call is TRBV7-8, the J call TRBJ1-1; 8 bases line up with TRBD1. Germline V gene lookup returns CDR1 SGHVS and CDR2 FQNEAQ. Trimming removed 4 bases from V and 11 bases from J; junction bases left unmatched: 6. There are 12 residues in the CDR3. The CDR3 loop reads CASSSTGALAFF. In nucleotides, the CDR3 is TGTGCCAGCAGCTCGACAGGGGCTCTGGCTTTCTTT.

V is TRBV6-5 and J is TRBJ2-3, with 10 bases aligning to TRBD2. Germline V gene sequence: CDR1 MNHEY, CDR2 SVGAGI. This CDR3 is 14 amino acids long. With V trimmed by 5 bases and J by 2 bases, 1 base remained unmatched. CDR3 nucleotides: TGTGCCAGCAGTAGCGGGGGGGCCACAGATACGCAGTATTTT. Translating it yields CASSSGGATDTQYF.

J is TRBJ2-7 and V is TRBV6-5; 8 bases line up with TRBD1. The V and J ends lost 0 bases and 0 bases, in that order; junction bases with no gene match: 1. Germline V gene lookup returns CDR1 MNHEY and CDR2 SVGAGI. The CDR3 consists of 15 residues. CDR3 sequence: CASSYSGTGSYEQYF. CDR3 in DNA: TGTGCCAGCAGTTACTCCGGGACAGGCTCCTACGAGCAGTACTTC.

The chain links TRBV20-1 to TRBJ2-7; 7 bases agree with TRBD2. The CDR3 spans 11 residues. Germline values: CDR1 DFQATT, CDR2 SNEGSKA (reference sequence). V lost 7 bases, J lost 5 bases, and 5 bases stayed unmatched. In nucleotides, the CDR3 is TGCAGTGGGGAGGGCGCGAACGAGCAGTACTTC. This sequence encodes CSGEGANEQYF.

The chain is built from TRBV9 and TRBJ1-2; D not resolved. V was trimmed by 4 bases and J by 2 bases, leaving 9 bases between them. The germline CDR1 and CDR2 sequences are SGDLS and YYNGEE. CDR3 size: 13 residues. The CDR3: CASSLDQNYGYTF. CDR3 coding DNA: TGTGCCAGCAGCTTAGATCAGAACTATGGCTACACCTTC.

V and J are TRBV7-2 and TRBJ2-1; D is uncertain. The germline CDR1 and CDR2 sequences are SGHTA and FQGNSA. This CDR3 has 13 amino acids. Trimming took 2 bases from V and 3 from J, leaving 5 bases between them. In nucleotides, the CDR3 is TGTGCCAGCAGCTTACAGAACTACAATGAGCAGTTCTTC. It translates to CASSLQNYNEQFF.

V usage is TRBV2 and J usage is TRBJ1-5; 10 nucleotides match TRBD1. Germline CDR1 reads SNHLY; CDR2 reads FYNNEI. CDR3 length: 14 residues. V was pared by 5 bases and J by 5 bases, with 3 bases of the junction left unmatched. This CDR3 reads CASSRQGADQPQHF. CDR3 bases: TGTGCCAGCAGTCGACAGGGGGCGGATCAGCCCCAGCATTTT.

CDR3 in DNA: TGCAGCGCCTGGGGGACTAGCGTCTCTAGCTCCTACAATGAGCAGTTCTTC. It encodes CSAWGTSVSSSYNEQFF. V is TRBV29-1 and J is TRBJ2-1; 10 bases are shared with TRBD2. CDR3 length: 17 amino acids. CDR1 and CDR2 (germline): SQVTM, ANQGSEA. V dropped 7 bases and J dropped 0; count of bases not matched to a gene: 12.

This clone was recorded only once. The CDR3, as DNA: TGCGCCAGCAGCCAAGATATGGCCTCTAATTCACCCCTCCACTTT. This encodes CASSQDMASNSPLHF. The chain employs TRBV4-3 and TRBJ1-6; D unresolved. The V gene lost 0 bases and the J gene lost 6 bases, with 9 bases spanning the gap. CDR1 is LGHNA, CDR2 YSLEER, per germline. The CDR3 length is 15 residues.

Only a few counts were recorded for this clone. The CDR3 here is CASSLTSGTQYF. The CDR3 nucleotides are TGTGCCAGCAGCTTAACTAGCGGTACCCAGTACTTC. The chain is built from TRBV7-2 and TRBJ2-5; 8 positions match TRBD2. Germline assignment: CDR1 SGHTA and CDR2 FQGNSA. After removal of 2 bases from V and 8 bases from J, the junction contained 1 base not matched to a gene. The CDR3 loop spans 12 amino acids.